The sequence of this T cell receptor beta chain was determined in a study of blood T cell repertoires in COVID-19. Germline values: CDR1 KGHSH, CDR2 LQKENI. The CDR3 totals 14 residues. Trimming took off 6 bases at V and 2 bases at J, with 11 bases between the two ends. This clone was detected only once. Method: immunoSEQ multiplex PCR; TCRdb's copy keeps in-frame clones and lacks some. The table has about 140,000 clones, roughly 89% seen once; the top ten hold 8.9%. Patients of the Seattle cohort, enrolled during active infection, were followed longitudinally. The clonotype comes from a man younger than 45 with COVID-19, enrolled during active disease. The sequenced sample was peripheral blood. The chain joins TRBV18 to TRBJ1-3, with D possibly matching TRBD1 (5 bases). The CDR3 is CASSQSRAGNTIYF. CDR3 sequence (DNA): TGTGCCAGCTCCCAATCCAGGGCTGGAAACACCATATATTTT.